These 20 T cell receptor beta chains were sequenced from one sample in a study of T cell responses to AZD1222 COVID-19 vaccine. Sequenced by immunoSEQ multiplex PCR; TCRdb stores in-frame clones only, minus some. The table has roughly 70,000 clones, about nine tenths seen once; the top ten hold more than 6%. The sample was peripheral blood, taken 28 days after the second dose of the MenACWY control vaccine. These receptor sequences come from an adult who received the MenACWY meningococcal vaccine as a control.

The V gene is TRBV10-3, the J gene TRBJ1-4; no reliable D call. The CDR3 is made up of 16 amino acids. Between the trimmed V and J ends, which lost 0 bases and 2 bases, there was a span of 10 bases. Germline CDR1 reads ENHRY; CDR2 reads SYGVKD. Written as DNA, the CDR3 is TGTGCCATCAGTGAGTCGGGCGGGGTGACTAATGAAAAACTGTTTTTT. This encodes CAISESGGVTNEKLFF.

CDR3: CSVDTGEGYGYTF. DNA of the CDR3: TGCAGCGTTGACACAGGGGAAGGCTATGGCTACACCTTC. The J gene is TRBJ1-2, the V gene TRBV29-1; 7 bases agree with TRBD1. V gave up 3 bases and J gave up 4 bases; unmatched junction bases: 5. Germline V CDR1 and CDR2: SQVTM, ANQGSEA. The CDR3 is 13 residues long.

The rearrangement uses TRBV4-3 and TRBJ1-5, with no clear D. Deletions cut 2 bases from V and 4 bases from J, with 6 bases between. CDR3 length: 13 amino acids. From germline, CDR1 is LGHNA and CDR2 YSLEER. The CDR3 is CASSQTTNQPQHF. CDR3 nucleotides: TGCGCCAGCAGCCAAACTACAAATCAGCCCCAGCATTTT.

The chain links TRBV6-6 to TRBJ2-7; D possibly corresponds to TRBD1 (6 bases). Germline V lookup: CDR1 MNHNY, CDR2 SVGAGI (reference sequence). V lost 5 bases and J 0 bases, leaving 14 bases between the germline ends. This CDR3 contains 15 residues. CDR3 nucleotides: TGTGCCAGCAGTCGAAGGGACACCTACTCCTACGAGCAGTACTTC. Residues: CASSRRDTYSYEQYF.

This chain joins TRBV6-5 and TRBJ2-1; D is uncertain. V was shortened by 7 bases and J by 3 bases, with 16 bases between the two germline ends. This CDR3 has 15 residues. CDR1 and CDR2 (germline): MNHEY, SVGAGI. DNA of the CDR3: TGTGCCAGCACTCCACGGACGGCCGGCTACAATGAGCAGTTCTTC. This sequence encodes CASTPRTAGYNEQFF.

The J gene is TRBJ2-5, the V gene TRBV5-4, with 9 positions matching TRBD1. The germline CDR1 and CDR2 sequences are SGHNT and YYREEE (reference sequence). Trimming removed 2 bases from V and 5 bases from J; junction bases left unmatched: 10. The CDR3 totals 16 residues. CDR3 region: CASSFGPPGTGETQYF. CDR3 bases: TGTGCCAGCAGCTTTGGGCCTCCCGGGACAGGGGAGACCCAGTACTTC.

This chain connects TRBV6-4 to TRBJ2-2; D is perhaps TRBD2 (7 bases). The germline V gene encodes CDR1 MRHNA and CDR2 SNTAGT. CDR3 length: 15 residues. Trimming took off 0 bases at V and 7 bases at J, with 12 bases between the two ends. CDR3 sequence reads: CASSDSSGGGGELFF. DNA of the CDR3: TGTGCCAGCAGTGACTCTTCGGGGGGCGGCGGGGAGCTGTTTTTT.

V is TRBV7-9 and J is TRBJ1-2, with 7 bases aligning to TRBD1. CDR1 is SEHNR, CDR2 FQNEAQ, per germline (reference sequence). The CDR3 contains 13 residues. J was trimmed by 2 bases and V by 5 bases; bases with no gene match: 2. The CDR3 protein is CASSPDRNYGYTF. CDR3 sequence (DNA): TGTGCCAGCAGCCCGGACAGGAACTATGGCTACACCTTC.

The chain couples TRBV12-3 or TRBV12-4 to TRBJ1-2; D ambiguous. CDR3 size: 13 residues. The germline V and J ends were trimmed by 3 bases and 4 bases, with 9 bases remaining between them. In DNA, the CDR3 is TGTGCCAGCAGTTTGTCGGGGAGCTATGGCTACACCTTC. Protein sequence: CASSLSGSYGYTF.

The rearrangement links TRBV6-1 to TRBJ2-1; no clear D. The CDR3 is 11 residues long. Germline V gene lookup returns CDR1 MNHNS and CDR2 SASEGT. The ends were cut back, 2 bases at V and 9 bases at J, with 5 bases in the middle. CDR3 DNA: TGTGCCAGCAGTGAACTTGGTGAGCAGTTCTTC. Its translation: CASSELGEQFF.

The V and J genes are TRBV2 and TRBJ1-5; D is unresolved. CDR1 is SNHLY, CDR2 FYNNEI, per germline. The V end was cut by 7 bases, the J end by 5 bases, with 15 bases between. This CDR3 has 14 residues. This chain's CDR3 is CASNPGLEDQPQHF. The CDR3 DNA is TGTGCCAGCAATCCGGGATTAGAGGATCAGCCCCAGCATTTT.

This clone was recorded only once. This chain joins TRBV30 and TRBJ1-1; no definite D call. The length of the CDR3 is 17 residues. Trimming took off 5 bases at V and 5 bases at J, with 27 bases between the two ends. The germline V gene encodes CDR1 GTSNPN and CDR2 SVGIG (reference sequence). CDR3 region: CAWYGQVGRTVVTEAFF. DNA for the CDR3: TGTGCCTGGTATGGGCAGGTAGGACGTACTGTAGTAACTGAAGCTTTCTTT.

This clone is medium-sized within its sample. The gene calls are TRBV9 and TRBJ2-1, with D perhaps TRBD2 (5 bases). With 0 bases removed from V and 10 bases from J, the gap between germline ends came to 14 bases. This CDR3 is 14 amino acids long. Germline CDR1 reads SGDLS; CDR2 reads YYNGEE. As DNA, the CDR3 is TGTGCCAGCAGCGTAGCGGACTTTGTCGCGGAGCAGTTCTTC. Its translation: CASSVADFVAEQFF. Looking up the rest from reference TRBV9 and TRBJ2-1 gives the full variable domain: DSGVTQTPKHLITATGQRVTLRCSPRSGDLSVYWYQQSLDQGLQFLIQYYNGEERAKGNILERFSAQQFPDLHSELNLSSLELGDSALYFCASSVADFVAEQFFGPGTRLTVL.

The rearrangement uses TRBV28 and TRBJ1-4, with D perhaps TRBD1 (5 bases). The germline V and J ends were trimmed by 3 bases and 11 bases, with 13 bases remaining between them. The CDR3 length is 13 residues. Looked up from germline, CDR1 is MDHEN and CDR2 is SYDVKM. The CDR3 DNA follows: TGTGCCAGCAGTTTCGAGGGATGGGGGAAACTGTTTTTT. It translates to CASSFEGWGKLFF.

The V call is TRBV11-2, the J call TRBJ2-1; the match to TRBD2 covers 11 bases. Trimming removed 6 bases from V and 7 bases from J; junction bases left unmatched: 8. Per the germline V gene, CDR1 is SGHAT and CDR2 is FQNNGV. The length of the CDR3 is 15 residues. The DNA for the CDR3 is TGTGCCAGCAGGACTCCGGGACTAGCGGCAAATGAGCAGTTCTTC. It specifies CASRTPGLAANEQFF.

The chain couples TRBV10-3 to TRBJ2-3; 10 bases match TRBD1. The length of the CDR3 is 14 residues. Germline V gene lookup returns CDR1 ENHRY and CDR2 SYGVKD. The junction had 6 bases not matched to a gene; V was cut back by 5 bases and J by 7 bases. DNA for the CDR3: TGTGCCATCAGTCCGGGACAGGGGTTTCATACGCAGTATTTT. Translated, it gives CAISPGQGFHTQYF.

CDR3 amino acids: CASSLAVETQYF. The CDR3 DNA follows: TGTGCCAGCAGCTTAGCGGTCGAGACCCAGTACTTC. The V and J genes are TRBV7-2 and TRBJ2-5; D is unclear. The CDR3 sequence is 12 residues long. The V gene lost 0 bases and the J gene lost 5 bases, with 4 bases spanning the gap. The germline CDR1 and CDR2 sequences are SGHTA and FQGNSA. The full variable domain, in which reference TRBV7-2 and TRBJ2-5 provide the parts outside the CDR3, is GAGVSQSPSNKVTEKGKDVELRCDPISGHTALYWYRQSLGQGLEFLIYFQGNSAPDKSGLPSDRFSAERTGGSVSTLTIQRTQQEDSAVYLCASSLAVETQYFGPGTRLLVL.

The rearrangement joins TRBV7-9 to TRBJ2-3, with 7 nucleotides matching TRBD1. The CDR3 has 15 residues. Germline V gene data show CDR1 as SEHNR and CDR2 as FQNEAQ (reference sequence). Trimming cost V 4 bases and J 3 bases; bases outside gene matches: 7. The CDR3 loop is CASSYGDSRTDTQYF. The CDR3 bases are TGTGCCAGCAGCTATGGGGACAGCAGAACAGATACGCAGTATTTT.

The chain is built from TRBV6-2 or TRBV6-3 and TRBJ2-7; the D is unclear. Germline V gene sequence: CDR1 MNHEY, CDR2 SVGEGT. Trimming cost V 4 bases and J 1 base, with 8 bases left between them. The CDR3 is 13 residues long. CDR3 in DNA: TGTGCCAGCAGTTCCCCGGTTTCCTACGAGCAGTACTTC. Translated, it gives CASSSPVSYEQYF.

The J gene is TRBJ2-5, the V gene TRBV7-9; possibly TRBD1 for D (6 bases). With 7 bases removed from V and 3 bases from J, the gap between germline ends came to 15 bases. This CDR3 is 14 amino acids long. Germline CDR1 and CDR2: SEHNR and FQNEAQ (reference sequence). CDR3 loop: CASTNYRDEETQYF. CDR3 nucleotide sequence: TGTGCCAGCACCAACTACAGGGATGAAGAGACCCAGTACTTC.